Detailed here is one T cell receptor beta chain. A few counts support this clone. Its antigen is currently not known. Per-nucleotide qualities are absent, and no much larger clonotype sits a single base away. The immunoSEQ Assay, a bias-controlled multiplex PCR, was used to amplify TCRbeta CDR3 regions from genomic DNA. Under the source paper's analysis protocol: The number of nucleated cells in each sample was estimated from the amplification of reference gene primers within the assay. To quantify the absolute abundance of each unique TCRbeta CDR3 rearrangement, sequence reads were collapsed and filtered. For each sample, productive Simpson clonality was calculated as the square root of Simpson's diversity index across productive rearrangements. The table was pulled from immuneACCESS by TCRdb, which kept in-frame rearrangements only. Such tables lose some clones; where checked, under half of the loss comes from unresolved V genes, and the rest has no known cause. That table furnishes V, J and clone size, whereas the DNA furnished D and trimming. This sample lists roughly 190,000 clones; approximately 86% were detected once. The top ten clonotypes cover less than 3.5% of the sample.

The CDR3 contains 12 residues, cysteine and phenylalanine counted. Only the CDR3 region is kept as DNA, spanning 36 bases read in frame from base 1. CDR1 and CDR2 are read off the germline V gene (reference sequence) as LGHDT and YNNKEL. V is pared back by 5 bases and J by 5 bases, with 9 bases lying between the germline termini. Each collaborating institution followed its own protocols to collect whole blood in K2EDTA tubes. For TCRbeta analysis, collaborators shipped samples in one of three forms: frozen whole blood, isolated PBMCs, or DNA extracted from either of those sample types. These data are taken from a study of blood T cell repertoires in COVID-19 (dated by TCRdb to about 2020). The study in broad terms: Samples from collaborators originated in the United States, Italy and Spain and spanned both the acute and convalescent phases of COVID-19. The sample metadata nearly always contained a de-identified subject ID, COVID-19 status, age in years and sex. Where available, HLA class I and class II types were obtained from metadata supplied by the sample provider rather than from assay-based typing. The repertoires were released in a freely available public database intended as a resource for research on the immune response to SARS-CoV-2. The prospective study material was composed of cDNA or gDNA derived from T cells, B-cell-depleted T cells, or PBMCs. The dataset comprised deeply sampled blood TCRbeta repertoires from subjects exposed to, actively infected with, or recovered from COVID-19. The samples were drawn from the first 160 participants of the ongoing ImmuneRACE study and from over 950 subjects provided by 6 global collaborators. The research as a whole found: The amount of clinical and demographic metadata varied by source and participant and was provided uncurated.

Sequencing input: peripheral blood. This TCR was recovered from a man aged 70-80 years with acute or convalescent COVID-19. The chain is encoded by TRBV3-1 (or the pseudogene TRBV3-2) joined to TRBJ1-2, with no reliable assignment of the D segment. The DNA sequence is TGTGCCAGCAGCTCCAGGCAGTATGGCTACACCTTC. Its translation is CASSSRQYGYTF.